This TCR beta chain is from a study of cytomegalovirus exposure and HLA in healthy donors. Findings of the study overall: Most of the TCR beta V segments (in an earlier analysis) were productive either about 90% or about 30% of the time. Per a later analysis, about 15,000 TCR beta sequences showed association with HLA alleles at 0.05 false discovery rate. Apart from CMV serostatus, no immune exposure information was available.

The CDR3 has 15 residues. V trimming: 7 bases; J trimming: 4 bases; junction bases outside the gene matches: 13. The germline V gene encodes CDR1 ENHRY and CDR2 SYGVKD. Of note for this clone: Its target is not known.

With 60 Vbeta and 13 Jbeta primers, the PCR was carried out. Some clones are missing from TCRdb's copy, which holds only in-frame ones; the method was immunoSEQ multiplex PCR. The table records roughly 100,000 clones, 75% of them present only once. The donors comprised healthy bone marrow donors. V and J are TRBV10-3 and TRBJ2-7, with TRBD1 matching over 7 bases. The sequence came from a man in his forties in good health and CMV-seronegative. Sequencing input: PBMCs. The chain's CDR3 is CAIKEQTGFGYEQYF. CDR3 DNA: TGTGCCATCAAGGAGCAGACAGGGTTTGGGTACGAGCAGTACTTC.